A single sample gave rise to the 27 T cell receptor beta chains below, sequenced in a study of cytomegalovirus exposure and HLA in healthy donors. 60 Vbeta and 13 Jbeta primers were used in PCR. Here immunoSEQ multiplex PCR was the method, and the copy in TCRdb shows in-frame clones only, minus some. This table lists about 46,000 clones. The sequenced sample consisted of PBMCs. These receptors all stem from a woman in her forties in good health and CMV-seronegative.

The rearrangement links TRBV30 to TRBJ2-1; TRBD2 matches at 7 bases. The CDR3 length is 15 residues. Trimming cost V 8 bases and J 6 bases; bases outside gene matches: 16. Germline V gives CDR1 GTSNPN, CDR2 SVGIG (reference sequence). The DNA of the CDR3 is TGTGCCGGGGGGGTCGGGTGGAGGATCTCCAATGAGCAGTTCTTC. Amino acids: CAGGVGWRISNEQFF.

The CDR3 DNA reads as TGCAGCGCCTGGACAGGGGGAGAGACCCAGTACTTC. It codes for CSAWTGGETQYF. The chain uses TRBV29-1 and TRBJ2-5; TRBD1 matches 10 bases. Germline trimming cut 7 bases from V and 4 bases from J; bases unmatched to any gene: 3. Germline V gene data show CDR1 as SQVTM and CDR2 as ANQGSEA. CDR3 length: 12 amino acids. The entire variable domain, with the rest obtained from reference TRBV29-1 and TRBJ2-5, is as follows: SAVISQKPSRDICQRGTSLTIQCQVDSQVTMMFWYRQQPGQSLTLIATANQGSEATYESGFVIDKFPISRPNLTFSTLTVSNMSPEDSSIYLCSAWTGGETQYFGPGTRLLVL.

In DNA form, the CDR3 reads TGTGCCACCAGCGCCCGACAGGGATCAGTGGACGAGCAGTACTTC. This translates into CATSARQGSVDEQYF. The chain has TRBV15 and TRBJ2-7; the match to TRBD1 covers 7 bases. The CDR3 is made up of 15 amino acids. Trimming took 5 bases from V and 5 from J; bases not matched to a gene: 12. Germline values: CDR1 LNHNV, CDR2 YYDKDF (reference sequence).

This chain joins TRBV4-2 and TRBJ2-1; no firm D call. V dropped 0 bases and J dropped 9 bases, with 12 bases sitting between them. This CDR3 is built from 14 residues. Germline V gives CDR1 LGHNA, CDR2 YNFKEQ. CDR3 region: CASSQEAGLREQFF. The CDR3 bases are TGTGCCAGCAGCCAAGAGGCTGGTCTCCGTGAGCAGTTCTTC.

This chain links TRBV28 with TRBJ1-4, with 10 bases identical to TRBD1. The ends lost 5 bases at V and 7 bases at J; junction bases unmatched: 7. Germline CDR1 reads MDHEN; CDR2 reads SYDVKM. This CDR3 comprises 15 residues. CDR3 region: CASSLFGTGAEKLFF. The CDR3 coding sequence is TGTGCCAGCAGTCTTTTCGGGACAGGGGCTGAAAAACTGTTTTTT.

The chain is built from TRBV19 and TRBJ2-7; 8 positions agree with TRBD1. The CDR3 is made up of 16 amino acids. After removal of 0 bases from V and 2 bases from J, the junction contained 6 bases not matched to a gene. Germline V lookup: CDR1 LNHDA, CDR2 SQIVND (reference sequence). In nucleotides, the CDR3 is TGTGCCAGTAGTATAGATAGAACAGGGGGTACCTACGAGCAGTACTTC. Encoded protein: CASSIDRTGGTYEQYF.

CDR3 DNA sequence: TGTGCCAGCAGTCCAGGACAGGCCAATCAGCCCCAGCATTTT. Translated: CASSPGQANQPQHF. The chain uses TRBV6-5 and TRBJ1-5; 7 nucleotides align to TRBD1. V shed 5 bases and J 3 bases; nucleotides not matched to a gene: 4. CDR1 is MNHEY, CDR2 SVGAGI, per germline. This CDR3 is built from 14 residues.

The chain links TRBV7-6 to TRBJ2-1, with TRBD1 as a possible D gene (6 bases). Germline V gene data show CDR1 as SGHVS and CDR2 as FNYEAQ. This CDR3 has 15 residues. V was cut by 5 bases and J by 0 bases, with 11 bases left in between. In DNA, the CDR3 is TGTGCCAGCAGCCCGCAGGGGAGCTCCTACAATGAGCAGTTCTTC. This translates into CASSPQGSSYNEQFF.

J is TRBJ2-5 and V is TRBV28; tentative D call: TRBD2 (6 bases). Looked up from germline, CDR1 is MDHEN and CDR2 is SYDVKM. The CDR3 has 14 amino acids. Trimming stripped 6 bases from V and 5 bases from J, with 16 bases between. This CDR3 reads CASSNPGVVETQYF. The CDR3 DNA reads TGTGCCAGCAGCAACCCGGGGGTGGTGGAGACCCAGTACTTC.

The chain joins TRBV27 to TRBJ2-2; tentative D call: TRBD2 (6 bases). Trimming removed 6 bases at V and 2 bases at J, with 22 bases between. Germline V gene lookup returns CDR1 MNHEY and CDR2 SMNVEV (reference sequence). This CDR3 comprises 18 residues. The DNA for the CDR3 is TGTGCCAGCAGCCTCCGGAGGAGGGAGGAGGGAAACACCGGGGAGCTGTTTTTT. This sequence encodes CASSLRRREEGNTGELFF.

The chain carries TRBV20-1 and TRBJ2-7; D not resolved. Germline lookup yields CDR1 DFQATT and CDR2 SNEGSKA (reference sequence). Trimming cost V 2 bases and J 3 bases, with 2 bases left between them. The CDR3 is made up of 10 amino acids. CDR3 in amino acids: CSARRYEQYF. CDR3 DNA: TGCAGTGCTAGACGCTACGAGCAGTACTTC.

This clone registers medium-sized by frequency. V and J are TRBV4-3 and TRBJ1-4, with D possibly matching TRBD1 (5 bases). V was cut by 0 bases and J by 3 bases, with 14 bases left in between. The CDR3 is made up of 17 amino acids. Germline loops: CDR1 LGHNA, CDR2 YSLEER. CDR3 in amino acids: CASSQDKWAGPNEKLFF. CDR3 DNA: TGCGCCAGCAGCCAAGATAAATGGGCGGGACCTAATGAAAAACTGTTTTTT.

As regards this clone: Other nucleotide sequences from this sample produce the same CDR3. The gene calls are TRBV28 and TRBJ2-7; D not certain. Germline assignment: CDR1 MDHEN and CDR2 SYDVKM. The CDR3 covers 11 residues. V was cut by 4 bases and J by 4 bases, with 5 bases left in between. CDR3: CASSSGYEQYF. For the CDR3, the DNA is TGTGCCAGCAGTTCGGGTTACGAGCAGTACTTC.

Points on this clone: One junction end does not reproduce the germline sequence, and a read error may be involved. The chain employs TRBV30 and TRBJ2-3; D possibly corresponds to TRBD2 (5 bases). This CDR3 is 11 amino acids long. Germline V gives CDR1 GTSNPN, CDR2 SVGIG (reference sequence). CDR3 bases: TGTGCCTGGAATCCACGGGATAAGCAGTATTTT. Translating it yields CAWNPRDKQYF.

V usage is TRBV4-3 and J usage is TRBJ2-3; 7 nucleotides line up with TRBD2. After removal of 4 bases from V and 5 bases from J, the junction contained 6 bases not matched to a gene. CDR3 length: 14 amino acids. Germline V lookup: CDR1 LGHNA, CDR2 YSLEER. The CDR3 loop is CASSRTSVGDTQYF. CDR3 nucleotide sequence: TGCGCCAGCAGCCGAACTAGCGTGGGAGATACGCAGTATTTT.

The chain carries TRBV5-1 and TRBJ1-5; a weak D match, TRBD1 (5 bases). The V and J ends lost 0 bases and 2 bases respectively, with 9 bases between them. Germline V gene sequence: CDR1 SGHRS, CDR2 YFSETQ. This CDR3 region has 15 residues. DNA of the CDR3: TGCGCCAGCAGCTTGGGATGGGGGGGCAATCAGCCCCAGCATTTT. It yields the protein CASSLGWGGNQPQHF.

The chain uses TRBV18 and TRBJ1-1, with a tentative D call TRBD1 (5 bases). The germline CDR1 and CDR2 sequences are KGHSH and LQKENI. Trimming took off 4 bases at V and 0 bases at J, with 6 bases between the two ends. The CDR3 runs 13 residues. The DNA for the CDR3 is TGTGCCAGCTCACAGACAGTGAACACTGAAGCTTTCTTT. It yields the protein CASSQTVNTEAFF. The full variable domain, completed using reference TRBV18 and TRBJ1-1, is NAGVMQNPRHLVRRRGQEARLRCSPMKGHSHVYWYRQLPEEGLKFMVYLQKENIIDESGMPKERFSAEFPKEGPSILRIQQVVRGDSAAYFCASSQTVNTEAFFGQGTRLTVV.

CDR3 sequence (DNA): TGTGCCAGCAGCCCCCAAACAGGCTCCAATGAGCAGTTCTTC. It codes for CASSPQTGSNEQFF. J is TRBJ2-1 and V is TRBV7-9, with D tentatively TRBD1 (5 bases). This CDR3 has 14 amino acids. The germline CDR1 and CDR2 sequences are SEHNR and FQNEAQ (reference sequence). V lost 5 bases to trimming and J lost 6 bases, with 14 bases between them.

This chain connects TRBV29-1 to TRBJ1-1; no firm D call. The CDR3 covers 12 residues. Germline V gene lookup returns CDR1 SQVTM and CDR2 ANQGSEA. Trimming took off 2 bases at V and 6 bases at J, with 10 bases between the two ends. CDR3 in DNA: TGCAGCGTTGAATGGTTGCGTCCTGAAGCTTTCTTT. Protein product: CSVEWLRPEAFF.

This CDR3 reads CASSRTGGRYGYTF. In DNA, the CDR3 is TGTGCCAGTAGTAGAACAGGGGGCCGGTATGGCTACACCTTC. The chain combines TRBV19 with TRBJ1-2, with 9 bases matching TRBD1. The CDR3 consists of 14 residues. The ends lost 4 bases at V and 5 bases at J; junction bases unmatched: 5. In germline, CDR1 is LNHDA, CDR2 SQIVND (reference sequence).

V usage is TRBV6-5 and J usage is TRBJ2-7; D perhaps matches TRBD2 (6 bases). Germline assignment: CDR1 MNHEY and CDR2 SVGAGI. V was clipped by 2 bases and J by 7 bases, with 6 bases between them. This CDR3 has 11 amino acids. DNA for the CDR3: TGTGCCAGCAGTTACGCGGGAGAGCAGTACTTC. It encodes CASSYAGEQYF.

This chain connects TRBV9 to TRBJ2-7, with a tentative D call TRBD1 (7 bases). The V gene lost 2 bases and the J gene lost 2 bases, with 11 bases spanning the gap. Germline values: CDR1 SGDLS, CDR2 YYNGEE. The CDR3 has 14 residues. CDR3 coding DNA: TGTGCCAGCAGCGTCGCGGGACAGACCTACGAGCAGTACTTC. Its protein product is CASSVAGQTYEQYF.

The rearrangement joins TRBV6-5 to TRBJ1-1; maybe TRBD1 (5 bases). The V gene lost 3 bases and the J gene lost 11 bases, with 19 bases spanning the gap. The CDR3 has 14 amino acids. In germline, CDR1 is MNHEY, CDR2 SVGAGI. As DNA, the CDR3 is TGTGCCAGCAGTTATTTCCTCGACAGTTCGCGGGCTTTCTTT. It specifies CASSYFLDSSRAFF.

This chain joins TRBV6-1 and TRBJ2-7, with unresolved D. V was clipped by 9 bases and J by 0 bases, with 15 bases between them. Germline CDR1 MNHNS, CDR2 SASEGT. CDR3 length equals 14 residues. The CDR3 nucleotides are TGTGCCAGTGTACTCTCACCCAACTCCTACGAGCAGTACTTC. It codes for CASVLSPNSYEQYF.

The chain uses TRBV4-3 and TRBJ2-2; 8 bases fit TRBD2. V trimming: 0 bases; J trimming: 8 bases; junction bases outside the gene matches: 11. This CDR3 contains 17 residues. Germline V gene lookup returns CDR1 LGHNA and CDR2 YSLEER. CDR3 sequence: CASSQERGLAEWGELFF. In DNA, the CDR3 is TGCGCCAGCAGCCAAGAGCGAGGACTAGCAGAGTGGGGGGAGCTGTTTTTT.

This chain links TRBV28 with TRBJ1-5; D gene uncertain. Germline loops: CDR1 MDHEN, CDR2 SYDVKM. Trimming took off 4 bases at V and 4 bases at J, with 8 bases between the two ends. The length of the CDR3 is 13 residues. The CDR3 DNA reads TGTGCCAGCAGTTCTTACTTGAATCAGCCCCAGCATTTT. Amino acid sequence: CASSSYLNQPQHF.

The rearrangement joins TRBV28 to TRBJ1-4, with TRBD1 identical over 7 bases. V shed 3 bases, J shed 7 bases, and the junction held 5 bases outside the gene matches. Germline V gene lookup returns CDR1 MDHEN and CDR2 SYDVKM. The CDR3 runs to 14 residues. In DNA form, the CDR3 reads TGTGCCAGCAGTTTGGGGCAGGGGGTTGAAAAACTGTTTTTT. Translating gives CASSLGQGVEKLFF.